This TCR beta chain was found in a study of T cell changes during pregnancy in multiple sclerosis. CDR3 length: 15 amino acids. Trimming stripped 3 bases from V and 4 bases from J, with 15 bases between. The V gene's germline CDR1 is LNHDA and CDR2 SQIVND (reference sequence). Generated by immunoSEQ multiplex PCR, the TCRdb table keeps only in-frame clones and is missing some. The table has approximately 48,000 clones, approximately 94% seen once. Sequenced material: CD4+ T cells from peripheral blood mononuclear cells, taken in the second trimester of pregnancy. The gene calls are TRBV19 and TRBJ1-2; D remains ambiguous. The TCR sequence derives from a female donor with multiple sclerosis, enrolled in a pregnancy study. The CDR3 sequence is CASSITTVGSYGYTF. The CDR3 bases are TGTGCCAGTAGTATTACAACGGTAGGGAGCTATGGCTACACCTTC.